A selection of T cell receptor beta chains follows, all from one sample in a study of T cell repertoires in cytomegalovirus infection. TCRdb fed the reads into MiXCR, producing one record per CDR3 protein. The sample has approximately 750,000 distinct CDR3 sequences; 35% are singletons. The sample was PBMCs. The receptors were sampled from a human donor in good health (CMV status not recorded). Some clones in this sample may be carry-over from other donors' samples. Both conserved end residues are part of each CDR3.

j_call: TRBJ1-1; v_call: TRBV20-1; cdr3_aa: CSAHQGNTEAFF
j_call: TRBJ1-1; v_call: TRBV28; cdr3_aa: CASRLQGAKSDTEAFF
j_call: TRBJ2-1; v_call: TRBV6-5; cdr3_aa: CASSYDIRTGGSNEQFF
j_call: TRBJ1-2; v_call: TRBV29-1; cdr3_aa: CSVEGRHYGYTF
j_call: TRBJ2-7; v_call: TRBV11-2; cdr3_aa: CASSLVPGTYEQYF
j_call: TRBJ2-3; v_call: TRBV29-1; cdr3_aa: CSGERGTDTQYF
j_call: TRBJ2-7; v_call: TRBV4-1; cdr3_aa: CASSQVGDLAGSRYF
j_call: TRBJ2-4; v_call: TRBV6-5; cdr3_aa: CASSYSAGVAKNIQYF
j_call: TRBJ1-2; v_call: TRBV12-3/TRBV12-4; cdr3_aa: CASREKTGEDYCYTF
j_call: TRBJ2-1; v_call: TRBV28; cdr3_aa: CASSMDSHNEQFF
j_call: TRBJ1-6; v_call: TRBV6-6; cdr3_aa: CASFTGDRSPLHF
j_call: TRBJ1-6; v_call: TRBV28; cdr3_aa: CASSSPGSFFHF
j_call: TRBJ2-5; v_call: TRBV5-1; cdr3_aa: CASSPGGGGKETQYF
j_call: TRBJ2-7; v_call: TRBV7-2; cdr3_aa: CASSLRGQGLLSGSYEQYF
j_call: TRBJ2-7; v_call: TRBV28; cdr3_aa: CASSPHRWEQYF